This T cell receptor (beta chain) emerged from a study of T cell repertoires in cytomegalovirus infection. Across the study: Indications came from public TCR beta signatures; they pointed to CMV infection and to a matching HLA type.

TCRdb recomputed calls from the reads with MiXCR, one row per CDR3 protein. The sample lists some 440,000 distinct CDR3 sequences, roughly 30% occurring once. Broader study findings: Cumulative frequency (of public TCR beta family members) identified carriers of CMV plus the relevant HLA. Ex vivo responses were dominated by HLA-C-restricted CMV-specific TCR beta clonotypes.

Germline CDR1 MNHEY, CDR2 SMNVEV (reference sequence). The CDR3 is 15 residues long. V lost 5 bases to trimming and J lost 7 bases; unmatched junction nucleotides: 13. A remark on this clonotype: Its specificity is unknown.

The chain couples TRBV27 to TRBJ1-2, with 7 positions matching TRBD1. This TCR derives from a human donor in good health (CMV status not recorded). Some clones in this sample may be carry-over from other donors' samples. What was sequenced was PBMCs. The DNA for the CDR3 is TGTGCCAGCAGTCTAACTCCGGGACAGCGTGGTGGCTACACCTTC. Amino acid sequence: CASSLTPGQRGGYTF.